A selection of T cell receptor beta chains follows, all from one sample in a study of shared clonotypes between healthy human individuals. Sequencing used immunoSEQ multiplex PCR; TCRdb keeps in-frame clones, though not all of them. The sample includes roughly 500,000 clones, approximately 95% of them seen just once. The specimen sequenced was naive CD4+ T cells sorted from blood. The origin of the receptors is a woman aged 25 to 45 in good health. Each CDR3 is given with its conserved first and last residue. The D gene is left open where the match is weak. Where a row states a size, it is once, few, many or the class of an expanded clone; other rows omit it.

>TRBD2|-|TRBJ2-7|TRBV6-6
CASSSSSGTSGYEQYF
TGTGCCAGCAGTTCGAGTTCCGGGACTAGCGGATACGAGCAGTACTTC
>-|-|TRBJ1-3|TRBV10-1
CASTGPGPGNTIYF
TGCGCCAGCACCGGACCAGGCCCTGGAAACACCATATATTTT
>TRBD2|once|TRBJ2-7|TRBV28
CASRQSDSGGVGTINYEQYF
TGTGCCAGCAGACAATCTGATTCCGGGGGTGTGGGGACTATAAACTACGAGCAGTACTTC
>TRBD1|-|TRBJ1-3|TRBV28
CASRRTGHGNTIYF
TGTGCCAGCAGGCGGACAGGTCATGGAAACACCATATATTTT
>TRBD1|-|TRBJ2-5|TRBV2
CASSVDRDQETQYF
TGTGCCAGCAGCGTAGACAGGGACCAAGAGACCCAGTACTTC
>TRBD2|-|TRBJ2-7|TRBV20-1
CSAGGSREQYF
TGCAGTGCGGGCGGGAGTCGAGAGCAGTACTTC
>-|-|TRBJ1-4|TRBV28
CATQGNEKLFF
TGTGCCACACAGGGAAATGAAAAACTGTTTTTT
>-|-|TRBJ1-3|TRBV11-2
CASSAHYSGNTIYF
TGTGCCAGCTCAGCGCACTACTCTGGAAACACCATATATTTT
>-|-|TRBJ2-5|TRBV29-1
CSVEVVEETQYF
TGCAGCGTTGAAGTGGTAGAAGAGACCCAGTACTTC
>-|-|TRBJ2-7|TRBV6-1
CASTSSHGQYEQYF
TGTGCCAGCACCTCCTCCCACGGACAATACGAGCAGTACTTC
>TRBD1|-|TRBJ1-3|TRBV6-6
CASTQRRDRAGNTIYF
TGTGCCAGCACCCAGAGGAGGGACAGGGCTGGAAACACCATATATTTT
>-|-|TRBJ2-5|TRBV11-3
CASSLGGTTAGETQYF
TGTGCCAGCAGCTTAGGGGGTACCACGGCCGGAGAGACCCAGTACTTC
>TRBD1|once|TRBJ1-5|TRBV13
CASSSGGTGYNQPQHF
TGTGCCAGCAGCAGCGGGGGGACAGGGTACAATCAGCCCCAGCATTTT
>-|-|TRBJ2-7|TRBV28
CASSSGQETSYEQYF
TGTGCCAGCAGTTCAGGACAAGAAACCTCCTACGAGCAGTACTTC
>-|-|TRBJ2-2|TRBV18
CASVLGTPANTGELFF
TGTGCCAGCGTCCTTGGGACACCCGCGAACACCGGGGAGCTGTTTTTT
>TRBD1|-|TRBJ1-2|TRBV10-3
CAISESRGQGMSYGYTF
TGTGCCATCAGTGAGTCTAGGGGACAGGGGATGTCCTATGGCTACACCTTC
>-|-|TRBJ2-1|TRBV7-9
CASSLGLGRGNEQFF
TGTGCCAGCAGCTTAGGCCTAGGGAGAGGAAACGAGCAGTTCTTC
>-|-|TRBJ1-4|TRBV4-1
CASSQTVATNEKLFF
TGCGCCAGCAGCCAGACAGTTGCAACTAATGAAAAACTGTTTTTT
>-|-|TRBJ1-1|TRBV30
CARTPMKTEAFF
TGTGCCCGGACGCCCATGAAGACTGAAGCTTTCTTT
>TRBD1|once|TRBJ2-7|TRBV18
CASSPKSGQGRTYEQYF
TGTGCCAGCTCACCTAAGAGCGGACAGGGGAGGACCTACGAGCAGTACTTC
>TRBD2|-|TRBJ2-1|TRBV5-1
CASSPGGLAGGPFSYNEQFF
TGCGCCAGCAGCCCTGGGGGTCTAGCGGGAGGGCCGTTTTCCTACAATGAGCAGTTCTTC
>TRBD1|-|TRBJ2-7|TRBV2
CASSETGYEQYF
TGTGCCAGCAGCGAGACAGGGTACGAGCAGTACTTC
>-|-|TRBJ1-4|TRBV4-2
CASSQGGTGREKLFF
TGTGCCAGCAGCCAGGGGGGGACCGGACGAGAAAAACTGTTTTTT
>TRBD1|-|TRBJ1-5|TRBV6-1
CASRTGDRGRQPQHF
TGTGCCAGCAGGACAGGGGACAGGGGGCGTCAGCCCCAGCATTTT
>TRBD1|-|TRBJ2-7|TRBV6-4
CASSGDRGSYEQYF
TGTGCCAGCAGTGGGGACAGGGGATCCTACGAGCAGTACTTC
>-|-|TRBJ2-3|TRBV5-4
CASSLEVPSTDTQYF
TGTGCCAGCAGCTTGGAGGTCCCTAGCACAGATACGCAGTATTTT
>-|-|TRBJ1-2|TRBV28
CASSFVAGGYTF
TGTGCCAGCAGTTTTGTCGCAGGCGGCTACACCTTC